One and the same sample provided the 18 T cell receptor beta chains below, sequenced in a study of control samples from healthy donors and cancer patients (dated by TCRdb to about 2020). The protocol used for the library was the immunoSEQ multiplex PCR assay. The immuneACCESS repertoire file appears here via TCRdb, limited to in-frame rearrangements. These files lack a portion of the clones; in checked studies, under half of the deficit traces to unresolved V genes, and the cause of the others is not known. This sample comprises some 90,000 clones, about 89% of them detected only once. Jointly, the top ten make up less than 8.5% of the sample. The sequencing sample was made of blood. These receptors all come from a woman between 55 and 75 years old in good health.

This clone has a single count. The J gene is TRBJ2-7, the V gene TRBV7-9; 7 positions match TRBD1. CDR3 size: 14 residues. The V segment lost 5 bases and the J segment 4 bases; nucleotides outside the gene matches: 8. Germline CDR1 and CDR2: SEHNR and FQNEAQ (reference sequence). CDR3 sequence reads: CASSHGQVKYEQYF. The CDR3 coding sequence is TGTGCCAGCAGCCATGGACAGGTAAAATACGAGCAGTACTTC.

The chain couples TRBV4-3 to TRBJ1-2; 8 bases align to TRBD1. Losses at the gene ends were 1 base for V and 5 bases for J; bases not matched to a gene: 3. From germline, CDR1 is LGHNA and CDR2 YSLEER. The CDR3 loop spans 14 amino acids. This chain's CDR3 is CASSQGTGQYGYTF. The CDR3, as DNA: TGCGCCAGCAGCCAAGGGACAGGGCAATATGGCTACACCTTC.

CDR3 residues: CASSLEGAYGYTF. CDR3 DNA sequence: TGTGCCAGCAGCTTGGAGGGTGCGTATGGCTACACCTTC. The chain recombines TRBV5-4 with TRBJ1-2, with unresolved D. V was clipped by 0 bases and J by 5 bases, with 8 bases between them. The germline gives CDR1 SGHNT, CDR2 YYREEE (reference sequence). This CDR3 has 13 amino acids. The full variable domain, with the rest looked up from reference TRBV5-4 and TRBJ1-2, is ETGVTQSPTHLIKTRGQQVTLRCSSQSGHNTVSWYQQALGQGPQFIFQYYREEENGRGNFPPRFSGLQFPNYSSELNVNALELDDSALYLCASSLEGAYGYTFGSGTRLTVV.

The rearrangement links TRBV6-4 to TRBJ2-5; TRBD2 is a possible D gene (6 bases). V lost 6 bases to trimming and J lost 2 bases, with 10 bases between them. The CDR3 loop spans 13 amino acids. Per the germline V gene, CDR1 is MRHNA and CDR2 is SNTAGT. In DNA, the CDR3 is TGTGCCAGCAGCCGGGACTTACAAGAGACCCAGTACTTC. This gives the protein CASSRDLQETQYF.

This rearrangement joins TRBV5-6 to TRBJ2-7, with D perhaps matching TRBD2 (6 bases). The V gene's germline CDR1 is SGHDT and CDR2 YYEEEE. The V end was cut by 4 bases, the J end by 1 base, with 15 bases between. This CDR3 has 15 amino acids. The CDR3 region has the DNA TGTGCCAGCAGCATCGGGACTTTGGGTTCCTACGAGCAGTACTTC. It yields the protein CASSIGTLGSYEQYF.

This clone appeared once. Other DNA sequences within the sample encode an identical CDR3. The V gene is TRBV3-1 (or the pseudogene TRBV3-2), the J gene TRBJ1-5; D may be TRBD1 (6 bases). V was shortened by 4 bases and J by 6 bases, with 13 bases between the two germline ends. This CDR3 is 14 amino acids long. Germline V gene lookup returns CDR1 LGHDT and CDR2 YNNKEL (reference sequence). This CDR3 reads CASSLGGGSQPQHF. The DNA of the CDR3 is TGTGCCAGCAGCCTGGGAGGGGGAAGTCAGCCCCAGCATTTT.

V is TRBV12-1 and J is TRBJ1-6. TRBV12-1 is designated a pseudogene. The CDR3 spans 11 residues. CDR3 sequence reads: CASSFFGALHF. CDR3 DNA: TGTGCCAGCAGCTTTTTCGGGGCCCTCCACTTT.

This clone was detected a few times. The rearrangement uses TRBV6-5 and TRBJ2-7, with D unclear. The germline V gene has CDR1 MNHEY and CDR2 SVGAGI. The CDR3 has 14 residues. V gave up 2 bases and J gave up 2 bases, with 10 bases separating them. Here the CDR3 reads CASSYKGRAYEQYF. In nucleotides, the CDR3 is TGTGCCAGCAGTTACAAGGGTAGAGCCTACGAGCAGTACTTC.

The chain links TRBV7-9 to TRBJ1-4, with a possible D match to TRBD1 (6 bases). CDR3 length: 14 residues. The germline V gene has CDR1 SEHNR and CDR2 FQNEAQ (reference sequence). The V end was cut by 5 bases, the J end by 4 bases, with 11 bases between. The CDR3 bases are TGTGCCAGCAGCACGGACAGCCTTAATGAAAAACTGTTTTTT. Residues: CASSTDSLNEKLFF.

This chain joins TRBV18 and TRBJ1-4, with 7 bases fitting TRBD1. Germline values: CDR1 KGHSH, CDR2 LQKENI. The ends lost 1 base at V and 0 bases at J; junction bases unmatched: 2. CDR3 size: 16 residues. The CDR3: CASSPLGQATNEKLFF. In DNA, the CDR3 is TGTGCCAGCTCACCACTCGGACAGGCAACTAATGAAAAACTGTTTTTT. Complete variable domain (other parts from reference TRBV18 and TRBJ1-4): NAGVMQNPRHLVRRRGQEARLRCSPMKGHSHVYWYRQLPEEGLKFMVYLQKENIIDESGMPKERFSAEFPKEGPSILRIQQVVRGDSAAYFCASSPLGQATNEKLFFGSGTQLSVL.

The chain carries TRBV9 and TRBJ2-3; D unresolved. Looked up from germline, CDR1 is SGDLS and CDR2 is YYNGEE. This CDR3 is built from 14 residues. The germline V and J ends were trimmed by 5 bases and 0 bases, with 10 bases remaining between them. CDR3 region: CASSDASSTDTQYF. Written as DNA, the CDR3 is TGTGCCAGCAGTGACGCCTCCAGCACAGATACGCAGTATTTT. The whole variable domain, remainder taken from reference TRBV9 and TRBJ2-3, is DSGVTQTPKHLITATGQRVTLRCSPRSGDLSVYWYQQSLDQGLQFLIQYYNGEERAKGNILERFSAQQFPDLHSELNLSSLELGDSALYFCASSDASSTDTQYFGPGTRLTVL.

J is TRBJ1-2 and V is TRBV27; no definite D call. V lost 3 bases and J 4 bases, leaving 9 bases between the germline ends. The CDR3 is 13 residues long. The V gene's germline CDR1 is MNHEY and CDR2 SMNVEV (reference sequence). CDR3 nucleotide sequence: TGTGCCAGCAGTTTGGCGGGTTCCTATGGCTACACCTTC. Its translation is CASSLAGSYGYTF.

The V gene is TRBV19, the J gene TRBJ2-7; the match to TRBD2 covers 11 bases. This CDR3 has 16 amino acids. After removal of 5 bases from V and 3 bases from J, the junction contained 9 bases not matched to a gene. The germline V gene has CDR1 LNHDA and CDR2 SQIVND (reference sequence). The CDR3 DNA reads TGTGCCAGTAGTGGGGCCACTAGCGGGAGAGGCTACGAGCAGTACTTC. Protein: CASSGATSGRGYEQYF.

This chain connects TRBV19 to TRBJ1-5, with unresolved D. Germline V gene sequence: CDR1 LNHDA, CDR2 SQIVND (reference sequence). The CDR3 has 15 residues. V lost 1 base, J lost 0 bases, and 7 bases lay in between. CDR3 bases: TGTGCCAGTAGTATAGTAAACCATAGCAATCAGCCCCAGCATTTT. Protein: CASSIVNHSNQPQHF.

Only a few counts were recorded for this clone. The chain couples TRBV7-9 to TRBJ2-7; no clear D. The CDR3 totals 13 residues. Germline V gene data show CDR1 as SEHNR and CDR2 as FQNEAQ (reference sequence). The V gene lost 2 bases and the J gene lost 5 bases, with 10 bases spanning the gap. The CDR3 region has the DNA TGTGCCAGCAGCTTAATCACGTCGGACGAGCAGTACTTC. Translated, it gives CASSLITSDEQYF.

J is TRBJ1-6 and V is TRBV28; D unclear. Germline V gives CDR1 MDHEN, CDR2 SYDVKM. The CDR3 is made up of 15 amino acids. The V end was cut by 3 bases, the J end by 8 bases, with 14 bases between. The CDR3 DNA is TGTGCCAGCAGTTTGGTAGAGAGACCCGATTCACCCCTCCACTTT. Protein sequence: CASSLVERPDSPLHF.

V is TRBV28 and J is TRBJ1-5; no definite D call. Trimming took 2 bases from V and 2 from J, leaving 4 bases between them. The germline V gene has CDR1 MDHEN and CDR2 SYDVKM. The CDR3 has 13 amino acids. The DNA of the CDR3 is TGTGCCAGCAGTTTAAACGGCAATCAGCCCCAGCATTTT. The encoded protein is CASSLNGNQPQHF.

V gene TRBV7-2 combines with J gene TRBJ2-7, with 15 bases lining up with TRBD2. The germline V gene encodes CDR1 SGHTA and CDR2 FQGNSA. V shed 5 bases, J shed 4 bases, and the junction held 3 bases outside the gene matches. CDR3 length equals 15 residues. CDR3 nucleotides: TGTGCCAGCAGCAAGGGACTAGCGGGAGGTTACGAGCAGTACTTC. Translation: CASSKGLAGGYEQYF.